This TCR beta chain comes out of a study of regulatory T cells in long-lasting Graves disease. Study overall: Patients newly diagnosed with Graves' had been on antithyroid drugs for under 3 months.

Time point defined: newly diagnosed GD, antithyroid drugs for less than 3 months. Preparation of the TCR library used RNA extracted from PBMCs. With EDTA tubes as the receptacles, approximately 8.2 milliliters of peripheral blood were drawn. Arm-PCR of CDR3 regions and iRepertoire HTBI primers were the basis on which TCR beta libraries were built. TCRdb re-derived calls from the multiplex PCR reads in MiXCR, one entry per CDR3 protein. Among approximately 390,000 distinct CDR3 sequences, around 15% were seen once, and the ten largest hold about 19%. CDR3 length equals 16 residues. With 1 base removed from V and 4 bases from J, the gap between germline ends came to 18 bases. Per germline, CDR1 SGHRS and CDR2 YFSETQ. A further study also used this sample, focusing on T cells in Graves' hyperthyroidism and ophthalmopathy.

J is TRBJ2-7 and V is TRBV5-1; possible D gene TRBD1, 6 bases. This TCR derives from a woman aged 18-29 years with Graves disease. The specimen comprised peripheral blood mononuclear cells (PBMCs), sampled at new diagnosis, from a patient treated with antithyroid drugs. CDR3 DNA sequence: TGCGCCAGCAGCTTGAGGGGCGGACAGATCGAATACGAGCAGTACTTC. Translating gives CASSLRGGQIEYEQYF.